The 26 T cell receptor beta chains below come from one sample, sequenced in a study of blood T cell repertoires in COVID-19. Here immunoSEQ multiplex PCR was the method, and the copy in TCRdb shows in-frame clones only, minus some. The repertoire holds 300,000 to 400,000 clones, with around 89% as singletons. Specimen: peripheral blood. The receptors stem from a woman between 25 and 40 years old with COVID-19, enrolled during active disease.

The chain links TRBV6-1 to TRBJ2-7, with 9 positions matching TRBD1. V gave up 1 base and J gave up 1 base; unmatched junction bases: 5. CDR1 and CDR2 from the germline V gene are MNHNS and SASEGT. The CDR3 sequence is 16 residues long. CDR3 coding DNA: TGTGCCAGCAGTGAAGTGGGACAGGGAAAATCCTACGAGCAGTACTTC. It specifies CASSEVGQGKSYEQYF.

This chain joins TRBV28 and TRBJ2-7, with 9 bases aligning to TRBD2. Per germline, CDR1 MDHEN and CDR2 SYDVKM. This CDR3 has 15 amino acids. The ends lost 5 bases at V and 2 bases at J; junction bases unmatched: 7. The CDR3 region has the DNA TGTGCCAGCAGTGCCCAGGGACTAGCCCCCTACGAGCAGTACTTC. This codes for CASSAQGLAPYEQYF.

The chain carries TRBV10-3 and TRBJ2-3; TRBD2 matches at 8 bases. The junction had 7 bases not matched to a gene; V was cut back by 4 bases and J by 4 bases. The CDR3 runs 15 residues. CDR1 and CDR2 (germline): ENHRY, SYGVKD. The CDR3 coding sequence is TGTGCCATCAGTGGGGAACGGGGGGGCCCAGATACGCAGTATTTT. It codes for CAISGERGGPDTQYF.

This clone is a singleton in its sample. The chain has TRBV19 and TRBJ1-5; no clear D gene. Trimming cost V 3 bases and J 1 base, with 10 bases left between them. The CDR3 length is 15 residues. The V gene's germline CDR1 is LNHDA and CDR2 SQIVND (reference sequence). In DNA, the CDR3 is TGTGCCAGTAGTATTTCGGGAGAGAGCAATCAGCCCCAGCATTTT. Translated, it gives CASSISGESNQPQHF.

The chain links TRBV27 to TRBJ1-2, with 7 bases identical to TRBD1. This CDR3 comprises 13 residues. The ends lost 4 bases at V and 6 bases at J; junction bases unmatched: 5. Germline V gene lookup returns CDR1 MNHEY and CDR2 SMNVEV (reference sequence). The CDR3 region is CASSSPTGNGYTF. CDR3 sequence (DNA): TGTGCCAGCAGTTCCCCGACAGGGAATGGCTACACCTTC.

V usage is TRBV11-3 and J usage is TRBJ2-3; D unclear. V dropped 4 bases and J dropped 0 bases, with 5 bases sitting between them. CDR1 SGHNT and CDR2 YENEEA come from the germline V gene. The CDR3 runs 13 residues. The CDR3 bases are TGTGCCAGCAGCTCCGGGAGCACAGATACGCAGTATTTT. Translated: CASSSGSTDTQYF.

The rearrangement uses TRBV7-2 and TRBJ2-5; 7 bases line up with TRBD1. Germline loops: CDR1 SGHTA, CDR2 FQGNSA. V lost 1 base, J lost 2 bases, and 4 bases stayed unmatched. This CDR3 is built from 15 residues. The CDR3 DNA reads as TGTGCCAGCAGCTTAGTTTCGGGACAGCAAGAGACCCAGTACTTC. Its translation: CASSLVSGQQETQYF.

In its sample, this clone was seen once. J is TRBJ2-1 and V is TRBV4-2; 10 bases agree with TRBD1. Germline CDR1 LGHNA, CDR2 YNFKEQ. The CDR3 has 16 residues. V shed 2 bases and J 7 bases; nucleotides not matched to a gene: 8. CDR3 residues: CASSQFSGQGLNEQFF. In DNA form, the CDR3 reads TGTGCCAGCAGCCAATTTTCGGGACAGGGGTTGAATGAGCAGTTCTTC.

This chain links TRBV5-1 with TRBJ1-5; perhaps TRBD1 as D (5 bases). V lost 4 bases and J 2 bases, leaving 16 bases between the germline ends. CDR1 is SGHRS, CDR2 YFSETQ, per germline. This CDR3 region has 16 residues. CDR3 region: CASSRGGEYGNQPQHF. The CDR3 coding sequence is TGCGCCAGCAGCCGTGGGGGGGAGTACGGCAATCAGCCCCAGCATTTT.

The chain recombines TRBV27 with TRBJ2-1; 9 bases fit TRBD1. Germline trimming cut 5 bases from V and 1 base from J; bases unmatched to any gene: 15. The V gene's germline CDR1 is MNHEY and CDR2 SMNVEV (reference sequence). The CDR3 is made up of 19 amino acids. In nucleotides, the CDR3 is TGTGCCAGCAGTCCAAGTCCCGGGACAGGGATCAGATCCTACAATGAGCAGTTCTTC. Translating it yields CASSPSPGTGIRSYNEQFF.

The rearrangement uses TRBV6-5 and TRBJ1-2; 7 bases line up with TRBD1. The J segment lost 1 base and the V segment lost 2 bases, leaving 4 bases of the junction unmatched. The CDR3 has 15 residues. CDR1 is MNHEY, CDR2 SVGAGI, per germline. In nucleotides, the CDR3 is TGTGCCAGCAGTTACGGGGCAGGGGGTAACTATGGCTACACCTTC. It is translated as CASSYGAGGNYGYTF.

V gene TRBV25-1 combines with J gene TRBJ2-1; D remains unclear. CDR1 and CDR2 (germline): MGHDK, SYGVNS. V lost 1 base and J 4 bases, leaving 8 bases between the germline ends. The CDR3 covers 14 residues. In DNA, the CDR3 is TGTGCCAGCAGTGAATCGTCGCTATACAATGAGCAGTTCTTC. This gives the protein CASSESSLYNEQFF.

A remark on this clone: At the DNA level, this CDR3 is encoded by other sequences in the same sample as well. The J gene is TRBJ2-3, the V gene TRBV18, with D perhaps TRBD2 (6 bases). This CDR3 has 15 residues. Germline V gene lookup returns CDR1 KGHSH and CDR2 LQKENI. V was trimmed by 3 bases and J by 0 bases, leaving 10 bases between them. CDR3 loop: CASSPAGTSTDTQYF. CDR3 DNA sequence: TGTGCCAGCTCACCGGCGGGGACTAGCACAGATACGCAGTATTTT.

This CDR3 is CASSQYDRGSHAADTQYF. CDR3 sequence (DNA): TGTGCCAGCAGCCAATACGACCGTGGGTCTCATGCGGCAGATACGCAGTATTTT. The chain has TRBV14 and TRBJ2-3; D remains unclear. V lost 2 bases to trimming and J lost 4 bases, with 22 bases between them. CDR1 and CDR2 (germline): SGHDN, FVKESK. CDR3 length: 18 residues.

V gene TRBV6-1 combines with J gene TRBJ1-4, with D possibly being TRBD1 (6 bases). This CDR3 contains 15 residues. The V gene lost 0 bases and the J gene lost 8 bases, with 13 bases spanning the gap. CDR1 and CDR2 from the germline V gene are MNHNS and SASEGT. The CDR3 loop reads CASSEAINRDEKLFF. The CDR3 DNA reads as TGTGCCAGCAGTGAAGCGATAAACAGGGACGAAAAACTGTTTTTT.

This chain's CDR3 is CASSSRDRAGELFF. In nucleotides, the CDR3 is TGCGCCAGCAGCTCGAGGGATAGGGCTGGGGAGCTGTTTTTT. The rearrangement uses TRBV5-1 and TRBJ2-2; a weak D match, TRBD2 (5 bases). Per germline, CDR1 SGHRS and CDR2 YFSETQ. This CDR3 contains 14 residues. V lost 3 bases, J lost 8 bases, and 14 bases lay in between.

The V and J genes are TRBV9 and TRBJ2-3, with 7 bases identical to TRBD1. Per the germline V gene, CDR1 is SGDLS and CDR2 is YYNGEE. After removal of 4 bases from V and 3 bases from J, the junction contained 5 bases not matched to a gene. The CDR3 consists of 14 residues. The CDR3 DNA reads as TGTGCCAGCAGCCTAGAGACAGGGACAGATACGCAGTATTTT. Its protein is CASSLETGTDTQYF.

The rearrangement uses TRBV3-1 (or the pseudogene TRBV3-2) and TRBJ2-3; D is perhaps TRBD2 (6 bases). The CDR3 spans 16 residues. V was clipped by 3 bases and J by 2 bases, with 15 bases between them. In germline, CDR1 is LGHDT, CDR2 YNNKEL (reference sequence). CDR3 amino acids: CASSHPVWGLTDTQYF. CDR3 nucleotide sequence: TGTGCCAGCAGCCACCCCGTGTGGGGACTCACAGATACGCAGTATTTT.

This clone was recorded a few times. The V call is TRBV3-1 (or the pseudogene TRBV3-2), the J call TRBJ2-1; D might be TRBD2 (6 bases). V lost 2 bases to trimming and J lost 9 bases, with 29 bases between them. CDR3 length: 19 residues. Looked up from germline, CDR1 is LGHDT and CDR2 is YNNKEL (reference sequence). The CDR3 reads CASSQWTHWGELARPEQFF. The DNA for the CDR3 is TGTGCCAGCAGCCAATGGACCCACTGGGGCGAACTAGCCCGTCCTGAGCAGTTCTTC.

The chain employs TRBV6-5 and TRBJ1-5; a possible D gene is TRBD1 (5 bases). Germline V gene data show CDR1 as MNHEY and CDR2 as SVGAGI. The V end lost 5 bases, the J end lost 5 bases, and 16 bases lay between the germline ends. The CDR3 totals 15 residues. Here the CDR3 DNA reads TGTGCCAGCAGTACCCCGTGGGGGGGGGATCAGCCCCAGCATTTT. Translation: CASSTPWGGDQPQHF.

In this sample, this clone turned up a few times. The rearrangement joins TRBV7-2 to TRBJ2-3; D is uncertain. V lost 1 base and J 2 bases, leaving 16 bases between the germline ends. There are 17 residues in the CDR3. Per the germline V gene, CDR1 is SGHTA and CDR2 is FQGNSA. In DNA, the CDR3 is TGTGCCAGCAGCTTAGAGTGGGCTTCGTGGATCACAGATACGCAGTATTTT. It specifies CASSLEWASWITDTQYF.

The chain couples TRBV7-2 to TRBJ2-3; 9 positions agree with TRBD1. The CDR3 is 16 amino acids. Germline CDR1 SGHTA, CDR2 FQGNSA. Trimming removed 5 bases from V and 1 base from J; junction bases left unmatched: 7. For the CDR3, the DNA is TGTGCCAGCAGCGTACAGGGGGCGCACGGCACAGATACGCAGTATTTT. Translating it yields CASSVQGAHGTDTQYF.

This clone has more than one count but fewer than ten. V usage is TRBV6-5 and J usage is TRBJ2-1, with D perhaps TRBD1 (5 bases). In germline, CDR1 is MNHEY, CDR2 SVGAGI. V lost 6 bases and J 9 bases, leaving 15 bases between the germline ends. There are 13 residues in the CDR3. CDR3 protein: CASRVGALGEQFF. The CDR3 DNA follows: TGTGCCAGCAGAGTAGGGGCGCTGGGTGAGCAGTTCTTC.

The chain employs TRBV20-1 and TRBJ2-7, with a tentative D call TRBD1 (6 bases). The CDR3 runs to 11 residues. The germline CDR1 and CDR2 sequences are DFQATT and SNEGSKA (reference sequence). Trimming shortened V by 5 bases and J by 7 bases, and 12 bases separated the two germline ends. CDR3 sequence: CSALTGREQYF. The CDR3 nucleotides read TGCAGTGCTCTTACAGGGCGGGAGCAGTACTTC.

This clone was found once. V and J are TRBV27 and TRBJ2-3, with a possible D match to TRBD2 (7 bases). CDR1 is MNHEY and CDR2 is SMNVEV in the germline V gene (reference sequence). Trimming pared 1 base from V and 6 bases from J, leaving 14 bases between. The CDR3 extends over 15 amino acids. CDR3 region: CASSLFRGAGDTQYF. In DNA, the CDR3 is TGTGCCAGCAGTTTATTTCGGGGGGCAGGGGATACGCAGTATTTT.

This clone was detected a few times. The gene calls are TRBV15 and TRBJ2-5; 7 bases are shared with TRBD1. The CDR3 is 15 residues long. V trimming: 3 bases; J trimming: 2 bases; junction bases outside the gene matches: 6. Germline V CDR1 and CDR2: LNHNV, YYDKDF (reference sequence). Here the CDR3 reads CATSRGDREQETQYF. In DNA, the CDR3 is TGTGCCACCAGCAGGGGTGACAGGGAACAAGAGACCCAGTACTTC.